The sequence of this TCR beta chain was determined in a study of T cells after yellow fever vaccination. The 5'RACE template-switching step produced TCR cDNA and added a universal primer site and UMIs. TCRdb reprocessed the 5' RACE reads with MiXCR, giving one entry per CDR3 protein. In the table there are nearly 70,000 distinct CDR3 sequences, over 6% of which are singletons. This clonotype was picked up many times. The antigen remains undetermined. Study conclusions and caveats: Peaking on day 5 versus 15, the secondary response was faster but weaker.

This sample comprised CD8+ T cells sorted from PBMCs, obtained around 45 days after the first yellow fever vaccination. The receptor's source is a man between 18 and 29 years old who received the YFV17D yellow fever vaccine.

The CDR3 coding sequence is TGTGCCAGCAGCGCGATCGCGACCGAAGAGACCCAGTACTTC. Its translation is CASSAIATEETQYF. The chain is built from TRBV25-1 and TRBJ2-5, with D unresolved. The germline CDR1 and CDR2 sequences are MGHDK and SYGVNS. V lost 6 bases and J lost 3, with 14 bases in between. This CDR3 has 14 residues.